The rows below give T cell receptor beta chains drawn from one sample of a study of blood T cells in healthy people across ages. MiXCR, applied by TCRdb to the 5' RACE reads, yields one record per CDR3 protein. This repertoire shows about 680,000 distinct CDR3 sequences, around 45% found once; its top ten account for roughly 30%. Sequenced sample: blood. The receptors derive from a woman aged 55-69 years in good health. The CDR3 runs from the conserved cysteine through the conserved F or W. Fields, in order: J gene, V gene, clone size, D gene, CDR3 DNA, CDR3 protein. The D gene is left open where the match is weak. Part of the rows lack a size; the others show once, few, many or a class for expanded clones.

>TRBJ1-1|TRBV5-1|-|-
TGCGCCAGCAGCCGGGCTGAGGACCTGGAGGCTTTCTTT
CASSRAEDLEAFF
>TRBJ2-1|TRBV28|few|-
TGTGCCAGCAGTGTCATAGGGGCGCGGCAGGAGCAGTTCTTC
CASSVIGARQEQFF
>TRBJ2-5|TRBV2|few|TRBD1
TGTGCCAGCAGTGAAGGAGACAGGGGGCGCACCGTGACCCAGTACTTC
CASSEGDRGRTVTQYF
>TRBJ1-2|TRBV27|-|-
TGTGCCAGCAGTTCCTACAGGGCTAACTATGGCTACACCTTC
CASSSYRANYGYTF
>TRBJ1-4|TRBV20-1|-|-
TGCAGTGCCGTGAGCGGAACTAATGAAAAACTGTTTTTT
CSAVSGTNEKLFF
>TRBJ2-3|TRBV4-3|-|-
TGCGCCAGCAGCCAAGATCGGATAGCGGCAGATACGCAGTATTTT
CASSQDRIAADTQYF
>TRBJ2-5|TRBV18|once|-
TGTGCCAGCTCACCACCCTCAGGGGCCCAAGAGACCCAGTACTTC
CASSPPSGAQETQYF
>TRBJ1-2|TRBV20-1|few|-
TGCAGTGCTAAAGGGGGGACGAGAGGCTACACCTTC
CSAKGGTRGYTF
>TRBJ2-1|TRBV12-3/TRBV12-4|-|TRBD2
TGTGCCAGCAGACTAGCGGGAGGGAAAGGGGTTGAGCAGTTCTTC
CASRLAGGKGVEQFF
>TRBJ1-2|TRBV6-6|-|-
TGTGCCAGCAGATCCGGGGGCTTGATCTATGGCTACACCTTC
CASRSGGLIYGYTF
>TRBJ2-3|TRBV20-1|-|-
TGCAGTGCTAGCCTCAGGGAGACCGGCACAGATACGCAGTATTTT
CSASLRETGTDTQYF
>TRBJ1-6|TRBV20-1|-|TRBD1
TGCAGTGCTCTCTCCGGGACAGGGACCTCACCCCTCCACTTT
CSALSGTGTSPLHF
>TRBJ2-7|TRBV27|-|-
TGTGCCAGCAGTTTCAGGGACTCGACCGCCTACGAGCAGTACTTC
CASSFRDSTAYEQYF
>TRBJ2-5|TRBV12-3/TRBV12-4|few|-
TGTGCCAGCAGTTTTGTGACTCCCACTTCTGGAGAGCAGTACTTC
CASSFVTPTSGEQYF
>TRBJ2-7|TRBV2|few|TRBD2
TGTGCCAGCAGTGAACTCCGCGGGAGCTCCTACGAGCAGTACTTC
CASSELRGSSYEQYF
>TRBJ1-2|TRBV2|-|-
TGTGCCAGCAGGGGGGACGGCTTGGGCTATGGCTACACCTTC
CASRGDGLGYGYTF
>TRBJ2-7|TRBV7-3|few|-
TGTGCCAGCAGCTTAGTAGCGAACTCCTACGAGCAGTACTTC
CASSLVANSYEQYF
>TRBJ2-7|TRBV27|once|TRBD2
TGTGCCAGCAGTCTTCAGCGGGGGCGGTACGAGCAGTACTTC
CASSLQRGRYEQYF
>TRBJ1-6|TRBV27|-|-
TGTGCCAGCAGGGAACGGATCAGGCAGAGCTCCTATAATTCACCCCTCCACTTT
CASRERIRQSSYNSPLHF
>TRBJ1-1|TRBV7-2|few|-
TGTGCCAGCAGCTTAGCCGGAGCTAACACTGAAGCTTTCTTT
CASSLAGANTEAFF
>TRBJ2-7|TRBV5-4|-|TRBD2
TGTGCCAGCAGCGGGATAGCGGGAGATCACGAGCAGTACTTC
CASSGIAGDHEQYF
>TRBJ1-6|TRBV20-1|-|TRBD1
TGCAGTGCTAGAGCCCATACAGGGGACCTCTATAATTCACCCCTCCACTTT
CSARAHTGDLYNSPLHF
>TRBJ2-7|TRBV25-1|many|TRBD1
TGTGCCAGCAGTGTCCAGGGGGCGTCTCTCGAGCAGTACTTC
CASSVQGASLEQYF
>TRBJ2-7|TRBV7-2|many|-
TGTGCCAGCAGCTTAGTGGGCCGCGACTACGAGCAGTACTTC
CASSLVGRDYEQYF
>TRBJ1-2|TRBV28|few|-
TGTGCCAGCACGGGAGGCTATGGCTACACCTTC
CASTGGYGYTF
>TRBJ2-2|TRBV12-5|-|TRBD1
TGTGCTAGAAGGGGGCGAATCAACACCGGGGAGCTGTTTTTT
CARRGRINTGELFF
>TRBJ2-5|TRBV7-2|-|TRBD1
TGTGCCAGCAGCTGGACAGGGTACAATGAGCAGTACTTC
CASSWTGYNEQYF
>TRBJ2-1|TRBV20-1|-|-
TGCAGTGCTAGAAAGCGGGTCTCCTACAATGAGCAGTTCTTC
CSARKRVSYNEQFF
>TRBJ2-7|TRBV10-3|-|TRBD2
TGTGCCATCAGTGGAGAAACGAGCGGGAGGGACGAGCAGTACTTC
CAISGETSGRDEQYF
>TRBJ2-5|TRBV6-6|few|-
TGTGCCAGCAGCCGAACGGGTCTTCAAGAGACCCAGTACTTC
CASSRTGLQETQYF
>TRBJ2-7|TRBV3-1|-|TRBD1
TGTGCCAGCAGCCATCCCCCGGGACAGCGGAATTCCTACGAGCAGTACTTC
CASSHPPGQRNSYEQYF
>TRBJ2-5|TRBV7-2|-|-
TGTGCCAGCAGCGCCTCTAGCTTGGAGACCCAGTACTTC
CASSASSLETQYF
>TRBJ2-7|TRBV27|-|-
TGTGCCAGCAGTCCCGTTCCTAGCGCGATCTACGAGCAGTACTTC
CASSPVPSAIYEQYF
>TRBJ1-4|TRBV29-1|-|-
TGCAGCGTTGAAGATCGGGCGAATGGAAAACTGTTTTTT
CSVEDRANGKLFF
>TRBJ2-1|TRBV5-1|few|-
TGCGCCAGCAGCTTGTTAGGGCAGGGGGGGCCCAATGAGCAGTTCTTC
CASSLLGQGGPNEQFF
>TRBJ2-5|TRBV20-1|many|-
TGCAGTGCTAGTAGGGAGCAAGAGACCCAGTACTTC
CSASREQETQYF
>TRBJ2-1|TRBV12-3/TRBV12-4|-|TRBD2
TGTGCCAGCAGTCTGACTAGCTATGAGCAGTTCTTC
CASSLTSYEQFF
>TRBJ2-1|TRBV27|-|-
TGTGCCAGCAGTTTGTCATGGGAGAATGAGCAGTTCTTC
CASSLSWENEQFF
>TRBJ2-6|TRBV5-1|few|-
TGCGCCAGCAGCTTCCGGGACCAACATTCTGGGGCCAACGTCCTGACTTTC
CASSFRDQHSGANVLTF
>TRBJ2-5|TRBV20-1|-|TRBD2
TGCAGTGCTAGAGGGGCTAGCGGGAGAGCTGAGACCCAGTACTTC
CSARGASGRAETQYF
>TRBJ2-7|TRBV7-6|few|TRBD2
TGTGCCAGCAGCTTAGCCCGGGGGCTAGCGGGAGGGAACGAGCAGTACTTC
CASSLARGLAGGNEQYF
>TRBJ1-1|TRBV28|few|TRBD1
TGTGCCAGCAGTCTCTTGACAGGGTCGAACACTGAAGCTTTCTTT
CASSLLTGSNTEAFF